The 24 T cell receptor beta chains below all came from one sample that was sequenced in a study of beta chain features in type 1 diabetes. No antigen is known for these receptors. The authors reverse transcribed all of the isolated RNA, so sequencing captured expressed TCRB transcripts. Generated by immunoSEQ multiplex PCR, the TCRdb table keeps only in-frame clones and is missing some. The sample carries about 300,000 clones, approximately 12% recorded once. General study results and limits: TCRB CDR3s were moderately but significantly shorter in Type 1 diabetes patients in all four CD4+ subsets.

Sequenced material: naive CD4+ T cells from blood. The receptors here all came from a woman between 18 and 29 years old with type 1 diabetes.

V is TRBV19 and J is TRBJ2-1, with 11 positions matching TRBD2. The germline CDR1 and CDR2 sequences are LNHDA and SQIVND (reference sequence). The V segment lost 3 bases and the J segment 9 bases; nucleotides outside the gene matches: 1. The CDR3 consists of 13 residues. CDR3 DNA sequence: TGTGCCAGTAGTATGACTAGCGGGATTGAGCAGTTCTTC. Protein: CASSMTSGIEQFF.

The rearrangement joins TRBV5-1 to TRBJ2-7; D gene uncertain. The V gene lost 2 bases and the J gene lost 0 bases, with 9 bases spanning the gap. Germline CDR1 and CDR2: SGHRS and YFSETQ. This CDR3 has 14 amino acids. The CDR3 sequence: CASSLRGDSYEQYV. The CDR3 coding sequence is TGCGCCAGCAGCTTACGTGGGGACTCCTACGAGCAGTACGTC.

This clone has only a few counts. The chain joins TRBV5-1 to TRBJ2-7; 9 nucleotides align to TRBD1. Germline trimming cut 7 bases from V and 6 bases from J; bases unmatched to any gene: 8. The CDR3 contains 13 residues. Germline V gives CDR1 SGHRS, CDR2 YFSETQ. Here the CDR3 DNA reads TGCGCCAGCTCCCGGACAGGGGAACTCGAGCAGTACGTC. Its protein product is CASSRTGELEQYV.

This clone was picked up a small number of times. The chain combines TRBV6-1 with TRBJ2-7; TRBD1 aligns across 8 bases. J lost 6 bases, V lost 2 bases, and 9 bases had no gene match. The CDR3 has 15 amino acids. Germline assignment: CDR1 MNHNS and CDR2 SASEGT. CDR3 amino acids: CASSEYRGYRGEQYV. In DNA form, the CDR3 reads TGTGCCAGCAGTGAATACAGGGGGTACAGGGGCGAGCAGTACGTC.

This clone appeared a few times. The chain has TRBV6-5 and TRBJ2-7; 9 nucleotides line up with TRBD1. The CDR3 spans 15 residues. V lost 6 bases and J lost 4; bases outside the gene matches: 10. CDR1 is MNHEY and CDR2 is SVGAGI in the germline V gene. The CDR3 sequence: CASRPGTGRKYEQYF. CDR3 DNA: TGTGCCAGCAGGCCCGGGACAGGGCGAAAGTACGAGCAGTACTTC.

The CDR3 loop is CATSRGNTGELFF. The DNA for the CDR3 is TGTGCCACCAGCAGGGGCAACACCGGGGAGCTGTTTTTT. The chain uses TRBV15 and TRBJ2-2; the D is unclear. Germline assignment: CDR1 LNHNV and CDR2 YYDKDF (reference sequence). V lost 3 bases and J 2 bases, leaving 4 bases between the germline ends. The CDR3 runs 13 residues.

This clone has only a few counts. The CDR3 here is CASSVGSGFSYNEQFF. CDR3 nucleotides: TGCGCCAGCAGCGTAGGGAGCGGGTTTTCCTACAATGAGCAGTTCTTC. The chain recombines TRBV5-1 with TRBJ2-1; D may be TRBD2 (6 bases). The germline gives CDR1 SGHRS, CDR2 YFSETQ. The CDR3 has 16 amino acids. The V end was cut by 4 bases, the J end by 1 base, with 15 bases between.

In this sample, this clone turned up a few times. This chain connects TRBV30 to TRBJ2-1, with 12 bases lining up with TRBD2. With V trimmed by 5 bases and J by 6 bases, 11 bases remained unmatched. Germline CDR1 is GTSNPN and CDR2 is SVGIG (reference sequence). The CDR3 spans 16 residues. The DNA of the CDR3 is TGTGCCTGGTTAAAGGGCGTGGGACTAGCGGGCAATGAGCAGTTCTTC. Amino acids: CAWLKGVGLAGNEQFF.

The chain combines TRBV28 with TRBJ2-7; maybe TRBD1 (5 bases). Germline V gene lookup returns CDR1 MDHEN and CDR2 SYDVKM. The CDR3 contains 12 residues. The V gene lost 6 bases and the J gene lost 3 bases, with 9 bases spanning the gap. CDR3 residues: CASRNQGYEQYF. CDR3 nucleotides: TGTGCCAGCAGGAATCAGGGCTACGAGCAGTACTTC.

This chain uses TRBV6-6 with TRBJ2-3, with 13 positions matching TRBD2. Losses at the gene ends were 8 bases for V and 3 bases for J; bases not matched to a gene: 8. Germline CDR1 reads MNHNY; CDR2 reads SVGAGI (reference sequence). This CDR3 spans 16 amino acids. CDR3 region: CASSWGGLAGTDTQYF. The CDR3 DNA follows: TGTGCCAGCTCCTGGGGGGGACTAGCGGGAACAGATACGCAGTATTTT.

This rearrangement joins TRBV5-1 to TRBJ2-7, with a tentative D call TRBD2 (5 bases). This CDR3 contains 15 residues. Germline-derived CDR1 and CDR2 are SGHRS and YFSETQ. Trimming cost V 1 base and J 2 bases, with 13 bases left between them. CDR3 coding DNA: TGCGCCAGCAGCTTGCGGGAAGGGCCCCCCTACGAGCAGTACTTC. It translates to CASSLREGPPYEQYF.

The CDR3 DNA sequence: TGTGCCAGCAGCTCCACTAGCGGGCCCCCCTACAATGAGCAGTTCTTC. It encodes CASSSTSGPPYNEQFF. This chain joins TRBV5-4 and TRBJ2-1, with 9 bases fitting TRBD2. Germline trimming cut 3 bases from V and 2 bases from J; bases unmatched to any gene: 6. The CDR3 contains 16 residues. The germline V gene encodes CDR1 SGHNT and CDR2 YYREEE (reference sequence).

Details on this clone: Distinct nucleotide sequences in the sample also encode this CDR3. V and J are TRBV7-2 and TRBJ2-5; perhaps TRBD2 as D (6 bases). This CDR3 has 15 residues. Looked up from germline, CDR1 is SGHTA and CDR2 is FQGNSA. Trimming cost V 5 bases and J 2 bases, with 15 bases left between them. CDR3 amino acids: CASSLVVGRQETQYF. The DNA for the CDR3 is TGTGCCAGCAGCCTCGTAGTAGGGAGGCAAGAGACCCAGTACTTC.

J is TRBJ1-2 and V is TRBV4-3, with 9 nucleotides matching TRBD1. With 1 base clipped from V and 0 bases from J, the junction kept 0 bases outside the gene matches. CDR3 length equals 15 residues. Per the germline V gene, CDR1 is LGHNA and CDR2 is YSLEER. The CDR3 nucleotides are TGCGCCAGCAGCCAAGGGACAGGGGCTAACTATGGCTACACCTTC. It specifies CASSQGTGANYGYTF.

In its sample, this clone was seen a few times. This chain joins TRBV9 and TRBJ2-7, with 10 bases identical to TRBD2. CDR1 and CDR2 (germline): SGDLS, YYNGEE. This CDR3 is built from 14 residues. Trimming took 0 bases from V and 6 from J; bases not matched to a gene: 3. CDR3 protein: CASSVGLAGVEQYF. The CDR3 bases are TGTGCCAGCAGCGTAGGTCTAGCGGGAGTCGAGCAGTACTTC.

This clone was detected only a few times. The chain joins TRBV18 to TRBJ1-5; 9 bases line up with TRBD1. The CDR3 has 16 residues. V was clipped by 3 bases and J by 6 bases; unmatched bases: 9. CDR1 and CDR2 (germline): KGHSH, LQKENI. The CDR3 loop is CASSPLGTGLAQPQHF. CDR3 DNA: TGTGCCAGCTCACCCCTCGGGACAGGGTTGGCTCAGCCCCAGCATTTT.

V gene TRBV21-1 combines with J gene TRBJ2-7; the table calls TRBD2, which could not be checked here. TRBV21-1 is marked as a pseudogene. The CDR3 runs 17 residues. The CDR3 coding sequence is TGTGCCAGCAGCCCCCATATAAGACTAGCGGGAGGCTACGAGCAGTACGTC. Protein sequence: CASSPHIRLAGGYEQYV.

The rearrangement links TRBV19 to TRBJ1-2; D remains unclear. The CDR3 has 13 residues. Germline V lookup: CDR1 LNHDA, CDR2 SQIVND (reference sequence). Trimming pared 4 bases from V and 7 bases from J, leaving 13 bases between. CDR3 residues: CASSTDREAGYTF. The CDR3 nucleotides are TGTGCCAGTAGTACAGATAGGGAGGCTGGCTACACCTTC.

The V call is TRBV19, the J call TRBJ2-1, with 8 nucleotides matching TRBD2. V lost 6 bases to trimming and J lost 10 bases; unmatched junction nucleotides: 5. CDR1 is LNHDA, CDR2 SQIVND, per germline (reference sequence). The CDR3 is 12 residues long. For the CDR3, the DNA is TGTGCCAGTAGCCCGACTAGCGCCGAGCAGTTCTTC. Translating it yields CASSPTSAEQFF.

The V call is TRBV25-1, the J call TRBJ2-3, with 12 bases matching TRBD2. Germline loops: CDR1 MGHDK, CDR2 SYGVNS. This CDR3 contains 16 residues. With 4 bases clipped from V and 7 bases from J, the junction kept 9 bases outside the gene matches. CDR3 region: CASSAGLAGPLYTQYF. CDR3 nucleotide sequence: TGTGCCAGCAGTGCCGGACTAGCGGGACCGCTCTATACGCAGTATTTT.

This CDR3 is CASSRGGQGASSYEQYF. CDR3 nucleotide sequence: TGTGCCAGCAGCAGGGGGGGACAGGGGGCCAGCTCCTACGAGCAGTACTTC. The chain uses TRBV5-4 and TRBJ2-7, with 12 bases identical to TRBD1. CDR3 length equals 17 residues. J lost 0 bases, V lost 4 bases, and 8 bases had no gene match. Per the germline V gene, CDR1 is SGHNT and CDR2 is YYREEE (reference sequence).

This chain uses TRBV5-1 with TRBJ2-5, with a possible D match to TRBD2 (6 bases). With 4 bases removed from V and 5 bases from J, the gap between germline ends came to 9 bases. The CDR3 length is 12 residues. CDR1 SGHRS and CDR2 YFSETQ come from the germline V gene. The CDR3 nucleotides are TGCGCCAGCAGCCTGGAGGGGGAGACCCAGTACTTC. Residues: CASSLEGETQYF.

The V and J genes are TRBV30 and TRBJ1-2; D is unclear. CDR3 length: 17 amino acids. The V end lost 1 base, the J end lost 8 bases, and 26 bases lay between the germline ends. Germline CDR1 is GTSNPN and CDR2 is SVGIG (reference sequence). The CDR3 DNA is TGTGCCTGGAGTGGCGGCGTCCCCCTTCCGGCTGATGGCGGCTACACCTTC. Translated, it gives CAWSGGVPLPADGGYTF.

This sequence joins TRBV9 and TRBJ2-2; a weak D match, TRBD2 (5 bases). Trimming pared 2 bases from V and 4 bases from J, leaving 12 bases between. Germline CDR1 and CDR2: SGDLS and YYNGEE. This CDR3 has 15 amino acids. CDR3 coding DNA: TGTGCCAGCAGCGTGAGGGCAGAGGGCACCGGGGAGCTGTTTTTT. Its translation is CASSVRAEGTGELFF.